This record concerns one TCR beta chain sequence. Per the germline V gene, CDR1 is LGHNT and CDR2 is FRNRAP. The CDR3 is 14 residues long. V was cut by 1 base and J by 3 bases, with 7 bases left in between. The sample comes from a study of T-cell reconstitution after alpha-beta-depleted transplantation in children. Unique molecular identifiers were incorporated during preparation of the TCRbeta library. From the PCR reads, TCRdb called clonotypes with MiXCR, one entry per CDR3 protein. The sample consists of 170,000 or so distinct CDR3 sequences, approximately 6.6% of them appearing once. This sample comprised PBMCs from the stem cell graft donor, obtained from the stem cell graft. The sequence came from a human donor who donated a stem cell graft to a child with Wiskott-Aldrich syndrome. The V gene is TRBV12-5, the J gene TRBJ1-5, with D uncertain. The CDR3 region is CASGLDGVNQPQHF. CDR3 in DNA: TGTGCTAGTGGTTTGGACGGAGTCAATCAGCCCCAGCATTTT.